This TCR beta chain was sequenced during a study of cytomegalovirus exposure and HLA in healthy donors. CDR1 is SGHRS, CDR2 YFSETQ, per germline. CDR3 length: 13 amino acids. The V and J ends lost 6 bases and 6 bases respectively, with 13 bases between them. About this clone itself: Antigen specificity is unknown.

Vbeta (60) and Jbeta (13) primers were used in the PCR. Profiling relied on immunoSEQ multiplex PCR, and the TCRdb table lists in-frame clones only, not all of them. In the table there are 120,000 or so clones, around 84% of which are singletons. Regarding the study as a whole: DRB1 showed the most TCR associations and HLA-C the fewest in a later analysis, as rates varied by HLA locus. Per published accounts, TCR beta sequences correctly predicted the HLA-A and HLA-B alleles of most subjects. Common viral pathogens seemed, in a later analysis, to connect with several of the most significant clusters. About 87% or about 30% of the time was how often most TCR beta V segments were productive, according to an earlier analysis.

Input material: PBMCs. This sequence joins TRBV5-1 and TRBJ2-1, with D uncertain. This sequence was found in a woman aged 40 to 55 in good health and CMV-seronegative. The CDR3 sequence: CASTHPRSNEQFF. Here the CDR3 DNA reads TGCGCCAGCACCCACCCGAGATCCAATGAGCAGTTCTTC.